This record covers a single TCR beta chain. This CDR3 region has 19 residues. The V gene's germline CDR1 is KGHDR and CDR2 SFDVKD. J lost 0 bases, V lost 1 base, and 8 bases had no gene match. As processed by the authors: Quantification of nucleated cells was approximated via reference gene primer amplification. The table came from immunoSEQ multiplex PCR; TCRdb's copy has only in-frame clones and leaves some out. D and trimming were read from the DNA, whereas the V and J calls and clone size are those reported in that table. The table lists approximately 30,000 clones, more than 70% of them singletons. The sample belongs to a study of blood T cell repertoires in COVID-19. Whole-study context: In each case, the material was cDNA or gDNA derived from T cells, B-cell-depleted T cells, or PBMCs.

Source material: peripheral blood. This chain connects TRBV24-1 to TRBJ2-5; 12 bases match TRBD2. The origin of this receptor is a human donor in a cohort sampled during active COVID-19. CDR3 region: CATSDFTWTSGAYQETQYF. Written as DNA, the CDR3 is TGTGCCACCAGTGATTTCACCTGGACTAGCGGGGCCTACCAAGAGACCCAGTACTTC.